This T cell receptor (beta chain) was recorded in a study of cytomegalovirus exposure and HLA in healthy donors. General study results and limits: It is likely that the observed cluster of highly shared sequence variants was a sequencing artifact.

With 4 bases clipped from V and 2 bases from J, the junction kept 4 bases outside the gene matches. The CDR3 contains 14 residues. Germline V gives CDR1 MNHNS, CDR2 SASEGT. The PCR was carried out with 60 Vbeta primers and 13 Jbeta primers. The repertoire was sequenced with immunoSEQ multiplex PCR; TCRdb's copy has only in-frame clones and lacks some. The sample shows about 96,000 clones, 65% to 85% of them seen only once. The table lists this clone with a few counts. The antigen is undetermined. The clonotype was recovered from a female donor in good health and CMV-seropositive. Sample: PBMCs. The gene calls are TRBV6-1 and TRBJ2-7; the match to TRBD1 covers 8 bases. As DNA, the CDR3 is TGTGCCAGCAGTGCCGGACAGGGCACCTACGAGCAGTACTTC. Its translation is CASSAGQGTYEQYF.